The source of this TCR beta chain is a study of shared clonotypes between healthy human individuals. The CDR3 has 17 amino acids. Worth noting for this clone: The antigen is not known.

Study outcomes and limitations: Relative to their counterparts shared across all four donors, non-shared clonotypes exhibited diminished generation probabilities.

Produced via immunoSEQ multiplex PCR; TCRdb's table is partial and in-frame only. The sample lists roughly 2.5 million clones, about 92% occurring once. The V gene is TRBV21-1, the J gene TRBJ2-7; the D call of TRBD1 is as the table states it, not checked on the DNA. TRBV21-1 is a known pseudogene. Sequenced: naive CD4+ T cells sorted from blood. Indicated subset: CD45RA+ positively selected. This sequence was found in a man aged 18 to 30 in good health. The CDR3 protein is CASSKAYLDRGGYEQYF. The CDR3 DNA is TGTGCCAGCAGCAAAGCCTATTTGGACAGGGGGGGCTACGAGCAGTACTTC.